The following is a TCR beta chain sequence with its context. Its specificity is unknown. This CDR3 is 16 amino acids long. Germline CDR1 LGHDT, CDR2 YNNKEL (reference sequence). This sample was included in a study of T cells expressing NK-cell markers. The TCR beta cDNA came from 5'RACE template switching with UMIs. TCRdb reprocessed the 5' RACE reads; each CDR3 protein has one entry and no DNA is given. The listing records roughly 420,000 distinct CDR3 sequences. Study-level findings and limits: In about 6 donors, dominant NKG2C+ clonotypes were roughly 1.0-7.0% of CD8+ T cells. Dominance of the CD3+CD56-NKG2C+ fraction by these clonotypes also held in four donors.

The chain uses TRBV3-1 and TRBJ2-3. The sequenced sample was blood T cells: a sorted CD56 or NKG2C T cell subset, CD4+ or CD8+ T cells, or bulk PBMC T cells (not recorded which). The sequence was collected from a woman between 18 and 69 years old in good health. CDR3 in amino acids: CASSQEWGPGTDTQYF.